This T cell receptor beta chain emerged from a study of pediatric ulcerative colitis. Profiling relied on immunoSEQ multiplex PCR, and the TCRdb table lists in-frame clones only, not all of them. In the table there are about 64,000 clones, 80% to 90% of which are singletons. This CDR3 is 16 amino acids long. J gave up 0 bases and V 3 bases, and 8 bases lay outside the gene matches. Germline V gives CDR1 LGHNA, CDR2 YNFKEQ. This clonotype originated in a boy younger than 18 with severe ulcerative colitis. The V gene is TRBV4-2, the J gene TRBJ2-7; 7 nucleotides align to TRBD1. Sample: blood. CDR3 DNA sequence: TGTGCCAGCAGCCAGGAAACCGGGACAGCCTCCTACGAGCAGTACTTC. It translates to CASSQETGTASYEQYF.